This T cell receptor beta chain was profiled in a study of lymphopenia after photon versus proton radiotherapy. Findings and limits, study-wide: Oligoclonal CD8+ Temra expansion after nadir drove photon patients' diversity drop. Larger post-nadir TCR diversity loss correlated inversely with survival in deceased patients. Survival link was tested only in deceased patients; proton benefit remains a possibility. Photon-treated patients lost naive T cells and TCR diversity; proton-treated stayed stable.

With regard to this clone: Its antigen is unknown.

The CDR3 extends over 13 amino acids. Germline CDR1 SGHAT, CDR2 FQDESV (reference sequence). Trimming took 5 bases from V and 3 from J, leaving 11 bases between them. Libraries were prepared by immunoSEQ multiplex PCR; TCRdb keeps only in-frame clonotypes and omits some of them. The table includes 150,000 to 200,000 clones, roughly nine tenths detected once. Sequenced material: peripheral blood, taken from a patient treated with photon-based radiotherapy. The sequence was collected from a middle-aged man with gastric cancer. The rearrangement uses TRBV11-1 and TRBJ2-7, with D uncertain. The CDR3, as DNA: TGTGCCAGCAGCCTGGGGTTAAACTACGAGCAGTACTTC. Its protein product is CASSLGLNYEQYF.